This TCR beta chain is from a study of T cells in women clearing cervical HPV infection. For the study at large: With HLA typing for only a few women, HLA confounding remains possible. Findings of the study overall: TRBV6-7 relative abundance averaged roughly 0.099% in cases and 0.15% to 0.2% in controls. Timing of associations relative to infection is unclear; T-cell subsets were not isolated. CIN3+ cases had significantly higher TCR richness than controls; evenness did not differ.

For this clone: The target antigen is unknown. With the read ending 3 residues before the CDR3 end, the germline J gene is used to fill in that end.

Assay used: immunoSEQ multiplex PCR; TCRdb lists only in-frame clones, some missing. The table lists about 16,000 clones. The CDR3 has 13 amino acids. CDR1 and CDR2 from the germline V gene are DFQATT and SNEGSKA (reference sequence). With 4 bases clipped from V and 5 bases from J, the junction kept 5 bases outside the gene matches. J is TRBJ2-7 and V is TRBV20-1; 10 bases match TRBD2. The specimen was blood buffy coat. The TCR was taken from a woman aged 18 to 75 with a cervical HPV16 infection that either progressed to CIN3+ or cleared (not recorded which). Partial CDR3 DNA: TGCAGTGCTAAGCGGGGGGGCTCTGACGAG. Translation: CSAKRGGSDE. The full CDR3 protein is CSAKRGGSDEQYF.